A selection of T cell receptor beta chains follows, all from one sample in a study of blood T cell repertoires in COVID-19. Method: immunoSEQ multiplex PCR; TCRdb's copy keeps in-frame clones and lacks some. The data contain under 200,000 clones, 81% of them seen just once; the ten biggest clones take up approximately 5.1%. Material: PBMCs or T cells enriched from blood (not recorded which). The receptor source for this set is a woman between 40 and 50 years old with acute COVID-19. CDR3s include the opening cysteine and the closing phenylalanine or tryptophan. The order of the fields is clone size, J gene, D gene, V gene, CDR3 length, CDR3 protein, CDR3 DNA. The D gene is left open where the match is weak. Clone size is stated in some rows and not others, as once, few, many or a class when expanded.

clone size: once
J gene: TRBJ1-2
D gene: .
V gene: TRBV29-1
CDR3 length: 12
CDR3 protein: CSVDGTNYGYTF
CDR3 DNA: TGCAGCGTTGATGGCACTAACTATGGCTACACCTTC

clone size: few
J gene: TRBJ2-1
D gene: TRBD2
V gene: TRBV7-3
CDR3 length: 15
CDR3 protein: CASSPLAGGYNEQFF
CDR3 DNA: TGTGCCAGCAGCCCTCTAGCGGGAGGATACAATGAGCAGTTCTTC

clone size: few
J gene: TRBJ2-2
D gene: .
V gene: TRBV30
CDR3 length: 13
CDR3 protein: CAWSAVDTGELFF
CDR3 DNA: TGTGCCTGGAGTGCCGTTGACACCGGGGAGCTGTTTTTT

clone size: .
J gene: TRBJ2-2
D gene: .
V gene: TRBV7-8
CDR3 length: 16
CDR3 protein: CASTPREGPRTGELFF
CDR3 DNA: TGTGCCAGCACCCCAAGAGAGGGCCCAAGGACCGGGGAGCTGTTTTTT

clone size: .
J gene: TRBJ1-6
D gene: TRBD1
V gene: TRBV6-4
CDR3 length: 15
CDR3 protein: CASSDRDRGFSPLHF
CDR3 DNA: TGTGCCAGCAGTGATAGGGACAGGGGGTTTTCACCCCTCCACTTT

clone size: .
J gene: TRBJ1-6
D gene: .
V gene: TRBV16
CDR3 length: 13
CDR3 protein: CASSQAGDSPLHF
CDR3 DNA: TGTGCCAGCAGCCAAGCGGGGGATTCACCCCTCCACTTT

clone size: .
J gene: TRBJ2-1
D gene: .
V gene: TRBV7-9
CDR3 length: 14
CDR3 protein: CASSSSQRSNEQFF
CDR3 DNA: TGTGCCAGCAGCTCCTCGCAGCGAAGCAATGAGCAGTTCTTC

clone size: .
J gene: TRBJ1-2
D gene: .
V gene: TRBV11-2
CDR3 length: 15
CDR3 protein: CASSLAQEANYGYTF
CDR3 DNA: TGTGCCAGCAGCTTAGCCCAGGAAGCTAACTATGGCTACACCTTC

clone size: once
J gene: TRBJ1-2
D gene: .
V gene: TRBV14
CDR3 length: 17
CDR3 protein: CASSQDEHDYPNYGYTF
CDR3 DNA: TGTGCCAGCAGCCAAGATGAACACGACTACCCTAACTATGGCTACACCTTC

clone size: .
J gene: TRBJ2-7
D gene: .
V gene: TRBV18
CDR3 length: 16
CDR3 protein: CASSLSRGSVSYEQYF
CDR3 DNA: TGTGCCAGCTCACTATCCCGGGGTAGCGTGTCCTACGAGCAGTACTTC

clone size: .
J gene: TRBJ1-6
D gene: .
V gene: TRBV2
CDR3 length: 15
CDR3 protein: CASSDGQTEGSPLHF
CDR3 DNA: TGTGCCAGCAGTGATGGGCAAACGGAGGGTTCACCCCTCCACTTT

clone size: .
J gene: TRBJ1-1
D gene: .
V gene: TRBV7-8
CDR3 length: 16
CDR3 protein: CASSPRLSGGHTEAFF
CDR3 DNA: TGTGCCAGCAGCCCCCGGCTGTCGGGGGGTCACACTGAAGCTTTCTTT

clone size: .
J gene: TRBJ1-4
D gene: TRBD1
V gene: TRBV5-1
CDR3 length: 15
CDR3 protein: CASSLTRQGGEKLFF
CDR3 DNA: TGCGCCAGCAGCTTGACCCGACAGGGCGGTGAAAAACTGTTTTTT

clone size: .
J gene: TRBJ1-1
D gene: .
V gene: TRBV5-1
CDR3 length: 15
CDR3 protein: CASSLAPSINTEAFF
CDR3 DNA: TGCGCCAGCAGCTTGGCCCCCTCTATAAACACTGAAGCTTTCTTT

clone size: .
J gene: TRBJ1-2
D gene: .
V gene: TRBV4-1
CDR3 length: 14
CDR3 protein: CASSHVSQTGGYTF
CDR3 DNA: TGCGCCAGCAGCCATGTCAGCCAAACGGGTGGCTACACCTTC

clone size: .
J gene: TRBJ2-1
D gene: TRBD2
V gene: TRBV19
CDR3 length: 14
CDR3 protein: CASSRGTSVNEQFF
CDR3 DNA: TGTGCCAGTAGTCGGGGGACTAGCGTCAATGAGCAGTTCTTC

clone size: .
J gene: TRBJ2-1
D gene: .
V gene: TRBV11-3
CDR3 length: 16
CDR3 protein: CASSLASAGFYNEQFF
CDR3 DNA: TGTGCCAGCAGCTTAGCCTCGGCGGGATTCTACAATGAGCAGTTCTTC

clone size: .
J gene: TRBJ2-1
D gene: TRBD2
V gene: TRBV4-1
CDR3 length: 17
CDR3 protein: CASSQVHAGVSYNEQFF
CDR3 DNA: TGCGCCAGCAGCCAAGTCCATGCGGGAGTCTCCTACAATGAGCAGTTCTTC

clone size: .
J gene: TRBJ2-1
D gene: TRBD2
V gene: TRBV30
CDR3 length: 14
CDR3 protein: CAWSRGGSYNEQFF
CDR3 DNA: TGTGCCTGGAGTAGGGGCGGGAGTTACAATGAGCAGTTCTTC

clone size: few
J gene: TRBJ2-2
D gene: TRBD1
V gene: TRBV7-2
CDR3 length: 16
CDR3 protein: CASSLQGASNTGELFF
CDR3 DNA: TGTGCCAGCAGCTTACAGGGGGCGTCGAACACCGGGGAGCTGTTTTTT

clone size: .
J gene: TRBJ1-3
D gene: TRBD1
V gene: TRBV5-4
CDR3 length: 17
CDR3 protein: CASSLGPPGQGGNTIYF
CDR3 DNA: TGTGCCAGCAGCTTAGGTCCCCCGGGACAGGGAGGAAACACCATATATTTT

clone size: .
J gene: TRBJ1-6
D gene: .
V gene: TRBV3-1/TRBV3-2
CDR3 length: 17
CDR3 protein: CASSQVSGGYNNSPLHF
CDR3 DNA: TGTGCCAGCAGCCAAGTAAGCGGAGGATACAATAATTCACCCCTCCACTTT

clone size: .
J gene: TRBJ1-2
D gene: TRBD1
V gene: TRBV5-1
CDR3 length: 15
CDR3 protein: CASSPGDRDRGGYTF
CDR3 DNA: TGCGCCAGCAGCCCAGGGGACAGGGACCGAGGTGGCTACACCTTC

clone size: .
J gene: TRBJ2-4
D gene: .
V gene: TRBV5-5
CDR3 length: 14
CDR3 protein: CASSLILAKNIQYF
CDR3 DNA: TGTGCCAGCAGCTTGATCCTAGCCAAAAACATTCAGTACTTC

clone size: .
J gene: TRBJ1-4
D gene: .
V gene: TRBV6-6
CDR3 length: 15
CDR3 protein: CASATPRAANEKLFF
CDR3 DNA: TGTGCCAGCGCCACCCCCAGGGCGGCTAATGAAAAACTGTTTTTT

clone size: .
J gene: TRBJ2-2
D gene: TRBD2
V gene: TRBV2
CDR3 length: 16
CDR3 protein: CASSELAGGPTGELFF
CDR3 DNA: TGTGCCAGCAGTGAACTAGCGGGAGGTCCAACCGGGGAGCTGTTTTTT

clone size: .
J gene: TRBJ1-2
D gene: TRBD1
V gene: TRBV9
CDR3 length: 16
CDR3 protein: CASSVGGTAANYGYTF
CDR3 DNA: TGTGCCAGCAGCGTAGGCGGGACAGCAGCTAACTATGGCTACACCTTC

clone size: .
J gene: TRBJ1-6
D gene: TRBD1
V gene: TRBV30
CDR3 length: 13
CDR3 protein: CAWSQGDYSPLHF
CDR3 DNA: TGTGCCTGGTCGCAGGGGGATTATTCACCCCTCCACTTT

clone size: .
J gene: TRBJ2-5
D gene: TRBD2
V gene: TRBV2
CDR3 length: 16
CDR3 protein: CASSERSGRARETQYF
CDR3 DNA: TGTGCCAGCAGTGAACGGAGCGGGAGGGCCAGGGAGACCCAGTACTTC

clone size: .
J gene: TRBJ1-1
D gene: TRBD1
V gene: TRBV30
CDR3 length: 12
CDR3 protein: CAWGDRDTEAFF
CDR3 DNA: TGTGCCTGGGGGGACAGGGACACTGAAGCTTTCTTT

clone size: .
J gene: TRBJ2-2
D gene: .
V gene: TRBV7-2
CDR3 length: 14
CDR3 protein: CASSPAGNTGELFF
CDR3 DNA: TGTGCCAGCAGCCCCGCGGGGAACACCGGGGAGCTGTTTTTT

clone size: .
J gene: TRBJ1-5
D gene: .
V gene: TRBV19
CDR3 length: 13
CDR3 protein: CASSEGRNQPQHF
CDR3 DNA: TGTGCCAGTAGTGAAGGGAGAAATCAGCCCCAGCATTTT

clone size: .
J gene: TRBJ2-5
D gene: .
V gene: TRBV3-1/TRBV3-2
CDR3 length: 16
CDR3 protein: CASSQGGMNPQETQYF
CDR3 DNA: TGTGCCAGCAGCCAAGGAGGGATGAACCCTCAAGAGACCCAGTACTTC

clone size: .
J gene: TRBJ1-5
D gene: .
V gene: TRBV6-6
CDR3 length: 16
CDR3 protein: CASSSRGGRSNQPQHF
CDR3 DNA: TGTGCCAGCAGTTCCAGAGGGGGACGGAGCAATCAGCCCCAGCATTTT

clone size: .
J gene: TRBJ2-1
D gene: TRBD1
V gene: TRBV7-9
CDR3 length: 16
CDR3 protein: CASSSLTGQGLNEQFF
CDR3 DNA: TGTGCCAGCAGCTCCCTCACGGGACAGGGTTTAAATGAGCAGTTCTTC

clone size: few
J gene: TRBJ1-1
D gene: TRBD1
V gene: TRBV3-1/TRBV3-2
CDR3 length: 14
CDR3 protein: CASSVTTGTTEAFF
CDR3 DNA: TGTGCCAGCAGCGTCACGACAGGGACGACTGAAGCTTTCTTT

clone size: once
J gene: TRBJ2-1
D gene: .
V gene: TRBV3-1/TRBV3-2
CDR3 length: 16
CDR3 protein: CASSQFRGRVLDEQFF
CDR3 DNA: TGTGCCAGCAGCCAATTTAGGGGCAGGGTCTTAGATGAGCAGTTCTTC

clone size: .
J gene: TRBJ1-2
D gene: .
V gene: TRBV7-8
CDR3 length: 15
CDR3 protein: CASSFGLSSGYGYTF
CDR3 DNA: TGTGCCAGCAGCTTTGGGTTATCATCGGGCTATGGCTACACCTTC

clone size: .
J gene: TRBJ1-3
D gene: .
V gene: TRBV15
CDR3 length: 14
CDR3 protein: CATGLPGSGNTIYF
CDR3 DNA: TGTGCCACAGGCCTCCCAGGATCTGGAAACACCATATATTTT

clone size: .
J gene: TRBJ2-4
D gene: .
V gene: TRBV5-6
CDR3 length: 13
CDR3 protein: CASSLVQENIQYF
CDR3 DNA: TGTGCCAGCAGCTTGGTACAGGAAAACATTCAGTACTTC

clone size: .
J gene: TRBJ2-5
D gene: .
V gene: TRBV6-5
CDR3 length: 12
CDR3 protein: CASEGVGETQYF
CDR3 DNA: TGTGCCAGCGAAGGAGTGGGAGAGACCCAGTACTTC

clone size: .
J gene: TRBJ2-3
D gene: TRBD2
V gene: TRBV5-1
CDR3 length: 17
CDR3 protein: CASSLGLAGQGTDTQYF
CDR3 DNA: TGCGCCAGCAGCTTGGGCTTAGCGGGCCAGGGCACAGATACGCAGTATTTT

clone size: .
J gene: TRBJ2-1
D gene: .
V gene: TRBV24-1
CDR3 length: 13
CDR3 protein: CATMKQGWNEQFF
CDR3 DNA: TGTGCCACCATGAAACAGGGTTGGAATGAGCAGTTCTTC